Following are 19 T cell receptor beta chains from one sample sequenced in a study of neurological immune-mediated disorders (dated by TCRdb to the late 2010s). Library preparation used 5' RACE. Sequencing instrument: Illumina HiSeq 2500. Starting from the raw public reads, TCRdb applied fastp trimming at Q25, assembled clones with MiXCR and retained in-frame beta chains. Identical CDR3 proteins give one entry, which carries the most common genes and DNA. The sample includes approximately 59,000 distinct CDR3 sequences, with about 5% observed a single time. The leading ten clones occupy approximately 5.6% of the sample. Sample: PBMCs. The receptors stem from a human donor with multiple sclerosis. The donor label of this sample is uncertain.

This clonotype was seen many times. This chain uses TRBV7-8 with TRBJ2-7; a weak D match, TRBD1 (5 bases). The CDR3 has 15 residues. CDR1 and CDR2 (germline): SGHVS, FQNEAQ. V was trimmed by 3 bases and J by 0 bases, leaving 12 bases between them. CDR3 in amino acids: CASSFGATISYEQYF. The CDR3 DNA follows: TGTGCCAGCAGCTTTGGGGCTACGATCTCCTACGAGCAGTACTTC.

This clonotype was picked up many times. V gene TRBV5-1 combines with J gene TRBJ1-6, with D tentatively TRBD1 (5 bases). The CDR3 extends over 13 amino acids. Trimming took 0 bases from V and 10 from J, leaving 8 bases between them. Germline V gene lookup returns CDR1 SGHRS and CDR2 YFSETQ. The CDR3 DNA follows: TGCGCCAGCAGCTTGGAGGGGCACTCACCCCTCCACTTT. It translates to CASSLEGHSPLHF.

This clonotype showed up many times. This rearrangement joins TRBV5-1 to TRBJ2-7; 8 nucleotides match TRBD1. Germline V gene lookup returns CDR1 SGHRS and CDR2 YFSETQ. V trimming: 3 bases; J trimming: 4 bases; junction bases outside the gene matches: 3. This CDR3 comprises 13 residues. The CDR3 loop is CASSWGTGYEQYF. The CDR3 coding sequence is TGCGCCAGCAGCTGGGGGACAGGTTACGAGCAGTACTTC.

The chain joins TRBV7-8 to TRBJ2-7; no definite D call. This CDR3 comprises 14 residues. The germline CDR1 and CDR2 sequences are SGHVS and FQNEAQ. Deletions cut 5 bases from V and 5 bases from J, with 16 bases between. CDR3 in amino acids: CASSDRAPDHEQYF. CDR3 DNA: TGTGCCAGCAGCGACCGGGCCCCCGACCACGAGCAGTACTTC.

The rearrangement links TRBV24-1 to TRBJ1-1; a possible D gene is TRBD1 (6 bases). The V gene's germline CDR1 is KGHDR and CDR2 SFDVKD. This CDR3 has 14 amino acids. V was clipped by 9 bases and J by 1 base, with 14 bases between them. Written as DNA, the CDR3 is TGTGCCACCCAGGCTAGCAGGGGGAACACTGAAGCTTTCTTT. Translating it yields CATQASRGNTEAFF.

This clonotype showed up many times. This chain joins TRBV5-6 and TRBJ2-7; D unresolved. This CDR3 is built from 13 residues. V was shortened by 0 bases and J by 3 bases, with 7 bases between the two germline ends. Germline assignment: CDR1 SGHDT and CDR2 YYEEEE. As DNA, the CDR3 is TGTGCCAGCAGCTTGGTAGACAACTACGAGCAGTACTTC. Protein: CASSLVDNYEQYF.

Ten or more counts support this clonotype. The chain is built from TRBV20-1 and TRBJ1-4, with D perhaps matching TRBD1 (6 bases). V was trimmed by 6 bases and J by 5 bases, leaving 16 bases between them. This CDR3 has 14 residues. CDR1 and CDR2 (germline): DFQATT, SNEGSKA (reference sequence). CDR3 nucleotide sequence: TGCAGTGCCCCGAGGGGGACGGAGAATGAAAAACTGTTTTTT. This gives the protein CSAPRGTENEKLFF.

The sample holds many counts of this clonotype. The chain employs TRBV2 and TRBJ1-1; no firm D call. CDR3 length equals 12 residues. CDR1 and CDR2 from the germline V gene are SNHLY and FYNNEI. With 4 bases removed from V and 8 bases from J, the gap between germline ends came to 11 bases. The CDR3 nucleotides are TGTGCCAGCAGTGTAGATCGGGGAGAAGCTTTCTTT. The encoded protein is CASSVDRGEAFF.

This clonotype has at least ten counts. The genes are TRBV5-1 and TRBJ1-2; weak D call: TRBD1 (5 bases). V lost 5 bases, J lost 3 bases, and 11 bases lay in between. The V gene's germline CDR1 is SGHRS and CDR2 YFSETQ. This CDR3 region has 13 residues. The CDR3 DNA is TGCGCCAGCAGAGGGCAGGGTTACTATGGCTACACCTTC. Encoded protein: CASRGQGYYGYTF.

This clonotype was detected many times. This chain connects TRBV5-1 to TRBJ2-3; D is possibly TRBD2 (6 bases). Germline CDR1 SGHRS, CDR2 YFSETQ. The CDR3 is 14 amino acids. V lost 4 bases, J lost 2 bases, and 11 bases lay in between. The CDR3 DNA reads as TGCGCCAGCAGCCTGGGGAGGCCCACAGATACGCAGTATTTT. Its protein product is CASSLGRPTDTQYF.

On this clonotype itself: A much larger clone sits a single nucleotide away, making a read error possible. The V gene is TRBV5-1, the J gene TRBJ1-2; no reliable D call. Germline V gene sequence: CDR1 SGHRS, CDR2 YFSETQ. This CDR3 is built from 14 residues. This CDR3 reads CASSLGGLNHGYTF. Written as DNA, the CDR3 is TGCGCCAGCAGCTTGGGTGGGCTTAACCATGGCTACACCTTC.

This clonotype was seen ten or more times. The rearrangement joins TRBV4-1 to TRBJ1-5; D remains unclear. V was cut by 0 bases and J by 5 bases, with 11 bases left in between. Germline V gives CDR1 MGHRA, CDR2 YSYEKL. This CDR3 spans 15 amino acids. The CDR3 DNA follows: TGCGCCAGCAGCCAAGATGATGTCAGGCATCAGCCCCAGCATTTT. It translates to CASSQDDVRHQPQHF.

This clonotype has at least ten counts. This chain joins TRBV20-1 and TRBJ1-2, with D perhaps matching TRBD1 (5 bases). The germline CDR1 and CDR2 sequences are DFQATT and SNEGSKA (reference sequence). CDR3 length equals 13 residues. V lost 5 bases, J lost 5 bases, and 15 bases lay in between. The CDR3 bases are TGCAGTGCTTTGGAAGGGACGGGGTATGGCTACACCTTC. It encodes CSALEGTGYGYTF.

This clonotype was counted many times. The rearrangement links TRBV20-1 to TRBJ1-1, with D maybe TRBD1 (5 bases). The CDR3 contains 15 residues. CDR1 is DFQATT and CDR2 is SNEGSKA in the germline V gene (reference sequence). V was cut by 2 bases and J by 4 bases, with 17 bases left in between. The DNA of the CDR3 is TGCAGTGCTAGACCCCAAGGGGAGCCGGGCACTGAAGCTTTCTTT. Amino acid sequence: CSARPQGEPGTEAFF.

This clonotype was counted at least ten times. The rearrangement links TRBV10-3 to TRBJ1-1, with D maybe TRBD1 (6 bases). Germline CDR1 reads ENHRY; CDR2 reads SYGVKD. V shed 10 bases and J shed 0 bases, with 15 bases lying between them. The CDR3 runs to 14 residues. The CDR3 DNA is TGTGCCACCTCCCCGACAGGAGTGAACACTGAAGCTTTCTTT. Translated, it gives CATSPTGVNTEAFF.

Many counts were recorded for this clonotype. The CDR3: CASSPRTGYQETQYF. The CDR3 region has the DNA TGTGCCAGCAGCCCACGGACAGGCTACCAAGAGACCCAGTACTTC. This chain connects TRBV11-2 to TRBJ2-5; TRBD1 matches 7 bases. CDR3 length: 15 amino acids. The V segment lost 5 bases and the J segment 0 bases; nucleotides outside the gene matches: 6. Germline CDR1 and CDR2: SGHAT and FQNNGV.

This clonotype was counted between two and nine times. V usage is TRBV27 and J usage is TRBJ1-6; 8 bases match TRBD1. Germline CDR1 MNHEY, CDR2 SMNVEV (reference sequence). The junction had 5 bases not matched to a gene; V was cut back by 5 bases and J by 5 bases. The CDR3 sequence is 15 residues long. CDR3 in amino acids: CASSARTGNNSPLHF. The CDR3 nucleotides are TGTGCCAGCAGTGCCCGGACAGGGAATAATTCACCCCTCCACTTT.

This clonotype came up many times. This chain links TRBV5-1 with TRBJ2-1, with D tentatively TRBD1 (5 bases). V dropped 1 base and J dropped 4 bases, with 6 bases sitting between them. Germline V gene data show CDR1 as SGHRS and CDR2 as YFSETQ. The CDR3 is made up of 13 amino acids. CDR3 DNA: TGCGCCAGCAGCTTGAGGGGTTACAATGAGCAGTTCTTC. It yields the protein CASSLRGYNEQFF.

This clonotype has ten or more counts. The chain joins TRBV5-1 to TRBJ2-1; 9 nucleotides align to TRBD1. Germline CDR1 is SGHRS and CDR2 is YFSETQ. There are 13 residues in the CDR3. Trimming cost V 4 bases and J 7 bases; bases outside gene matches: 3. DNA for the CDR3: TGCGCCAGCAGCCCCGGACAGGGGAATGAGCAGTTCTTC. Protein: CASSPGQGNEQFF.